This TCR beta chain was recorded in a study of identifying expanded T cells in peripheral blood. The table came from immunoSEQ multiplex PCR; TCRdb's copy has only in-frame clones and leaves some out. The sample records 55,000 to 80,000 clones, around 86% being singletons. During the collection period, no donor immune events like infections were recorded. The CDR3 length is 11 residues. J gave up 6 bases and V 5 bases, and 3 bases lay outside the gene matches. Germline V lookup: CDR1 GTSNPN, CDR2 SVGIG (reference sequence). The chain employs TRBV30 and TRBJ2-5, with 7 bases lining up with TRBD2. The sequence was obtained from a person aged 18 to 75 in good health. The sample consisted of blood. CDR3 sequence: CAWETSQTQYF. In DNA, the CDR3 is TGTGCCTGGGAGACTAGCCAGACCCAGTACTTC.